This T cell receptor (beta chain) came from a study of blood T cell repertoires in COVID-19 (dated by TCRdb to 2018 to 2020). Context from the whole study: Samples from collaborators originated in the United States, Italy and Spain and spanned both the acute and convalescent phases of COVID-19. The material from the prospective study consisted of cDNA or gDNA derived from T cells, B-cell-depleted T cells, or PBMCs. Deeply sampled blood TCRbeta repertoires from subjects exposed to, actively infected with, or recovered from COVID-19 were included in the dataset. A freely available public database, intended as a resource for researchers studying the immune response to SARS-CoV-2, is where the repertoires were released. The samples were drawn from two sources: the first 160 participants of the ongoing ImmuneRACE study, and fewer than 1,500 subjects contributed by 6 global collaborators. Sample metadata almost always included a de-identified subject ID, COVID-19 status, age in years and sex. HLA class I and class II types, where available, came from metadata supplied by the sample provider rather than from assay-based typing.

Enrolling through a virtual design, the prospective study's participants ranged in age from roughly 18 to 89 years and lived across about two dozen United States geographic areas. To assign participants to cohorts, the prospective study relied on clinical history that participants themselves reported in a screening survey and a study questionnaire. In the prospective study, mobile phlebotomists collected whole blood, serum and a nasopharyngeal or oropharyngeal swab from each participant. Participants in the prospective study had the option to provide additional blood draws and questionnaires over a roughly two-month period. Before DNA extraction, blood samples from the prospective study were shipped at room temperature or frozen. Points on this clone: Its antigen target is currently unknown. Per-nucleotide qualities are absent, and no much larger clonotype sits a single base away.

What the research found in general, with its limitations: The amount of clinical and demographic metadata varied by source and participant and was provided uncurated.

The CDR3 goes from the cysteine to the phenylalanine over 16 residues. The CDR3 DNA has 48 bases and is translated from base 1. According to the germline V gene (reference sequence), CDR1 reads SEHNR and CDR2 reads FQNEAQ. The V end loses 8 bases and the J end loses 5 bases, and a stretch of 22 bases separates them. TCRbeta CDR3 regions were amplified from genomic DNA using the immunoSEQ Assay, a bias-controlled multiplex PCR. In the authors' own workflow: The number of nucleated cells in each sample was estimated by amplification of reference gene primers within the assay. To quantify the absolute abundance of each unique TCRbeta CDR3 rearrangement, sequence reads were collapsed and filtered. For each sample, productive Simpson clonality was calculated as the square root of Simpson's diversity index over productive rearrangements. TCRdb carries this immuneACCESS record with in-frame sequences only. Its versions omit some clonotypes, under half of them owing to an unresolved V gene in the studies checked, with the rest unexplained. Clonal size and the V and J genes are those of that table, whereas D and trimming came from the DNA. This sample holds 200,000 to 300,000 clones; approximately 90% were observed only once. The ten most abundant clones make up about 2.5% of the sample.

The source of this sequence is a woman in her thirties or forties with acute COVID-19. The rearrangement combines TRBV7-9 with TRBJ1-5; tentative D gene TRBD1, with 6 bases matching. Input material: PBMCs or T cells enriched from blood (not recorded which). The base sequence is TGTGCCAGCTTAAGAGGGCCGGGACACTCACATCAGCCCCAGCATTTT. This gives the protein CASLRGPGHSHQPQHF.